The clone carrying this T cell receptor beta chain was counted many times. Its antigen is still unknown. This record comes from a study of identical twins. Unique molecular identifiers were present on the cDNA, and a universal primer site came from template switching. One entry per CDR3 protein, called by TCRdb with MiXCR from the 5' RACE reads. This table has 300,000 to 350,000 distinct CDR3 sequences, about 12% appearing once. V was pared by 0 bases and J by 3 bases, with 13 bases between. CDR3 length equals 17 residues. Germline V gene lookup returns CDR1 SGHRS and CDR2 YFSETQ. Findings and caveats of the study: Beta out-of-frame twin sharing showed a weaker excess. Models, which agreed with sharing between unrelated individuals, nonetheless underestimated the out-of-frame TCR alpha sharing seen in monozygotic twins. For out-of-frame alpha sequences shared by twins, low generation probability was in excess.

The same specimen was also included in a second study, on yellow fever vaccine responses in identical twins.

This chain joins TRBV5-1 and TRBJ1-6; D call uncertain. The source of this sequence is a woman younger than 30 in good health. Sequencing was carried out using CD8+ T cells sorted from blood. CDR3 sequence reads: CASSLADGGYYNSPLHF. CDR3 DNA sequence: TGCGCCAGCAGCTTGGCCGACGGCGGATACTATAATTCACCCCTCCACTTT.